This entry lists 14 T cell receptor beta chains sequenced from one sample in a study of cytomegalovirus exposure and HLA in healthy donors. The study ran its PCR with 60 Vbeta and 13 Jbeta primers. Sequenced by immunoSEQ multiplex PCR; TCRdb stores in-frame clones only, minus some. This sample has approximately 100,000 clones, with about three quarters found just once. The sequencing sample was made of PBMCs. The receptors derive from a man in his 60s in good health and CMV-seropositive.

J is TRBJ1-6 and V is TRBV2; D unresolved. V lost 2 bases and J lost 8, with 13 bases in between. This CDR3 spans 15 amino acids. The V gene's germline CDR1 is SNHLY and CDR2 FYNNEI. This chain's CDR3 is CASSEWHRLDSPLHF. Written as DNA, the CDR3 is TGTGCCAGCAGTGAATGGCACCGATTGGATTCACCCCTCCACTTT. Filled out from reference TRBV2 and TRBJ1-6, the complete variable domain reads EPEVTQTPSHQVTQMGQEVILRCVPISNHLYFYWYRQILGQKVEFLVSFYNNEISEKSEIFDDQFSVERPDGSNFTLKIRSTKLEDSAMYFCASSEWHRLDSPLHFGNGTRLTVT.

V is TRBV5-8 and J is TRBJ2-5, with no clear D. This CDR3 region has 13 residues. Trimming cost V 5 bases and J 5 bases, with 13 bases left between them. The V gene's germline CDR1 is SGHTS and CDR2 YDEGEE. The CDR3 nucleotides are TGTGCCAGCAGTCGTTCCTGGGCGGAGACCCAGTACTTC. Translation: CASSRSWAETQYF. The full variable domain, with the rest looked up from reference TRBV5-8 and TRBJ2-5, is EAGVTQSPTHLIKTRGQQATLRCSPISGHTSVYWYQQALGLGLQFLLWYDEGEERNRGNFPPRFSGRQFPNYSSELNVNALELEDSALYLCASSRSWAETQYFGPGTRLLVL.

This clone was counted between two and nine times. The rearrangement uses TRBV4-3 and TRBJ1-1; D unclear. This CDR3 contains 15 residues. Germline CDR1 LGHNA, CDR2 YSLEER. V was trimmed by 1 base and J by 0 bases, leaving 9 bases between them. The CDR3 spells CASSQGGGMNTEAFF. CDR3 bases: TGCGCCAGCAGCCAAGGGGGAGGGATGAACACTGAAGCTTTCTTT.

The V and J genes are TRBV23-1 and TRBJ2-3; possibly TRBD1 for D (5 bases). TRBV23-1 is an ORF, with its function uncertain. The CDR3 has 13 amino acids. V lost 3 bases and J lost 3, with 7 bases in between. The CDR3 here is CASSHPGTDTQYF. The CDR3 DNA reads TGCGCCAGCAGTCATCCAGGGACAGATACGCAGTATTTT.

Comments on this clone: This sample includes further DNA sequences coding for the same CDR3. This chain connects TRBV11-2 to TRBJ2-7; D possibly corresponds to TRBD1 (5 bases). Germline V gene sequence: CDR1 SGHAT, CDR2 FQNNGV. V shed 1 base and J shed 1 base, with 8 bases lying between them. The CDR3 loop spans 14 amino acids. CDR3: CASSLGAGSYEQYF. The DNA of the CDR3 is TGTGCCAGCAGCTTAGGGGCAGGGTCCTACGAGCAGTACTTC.

The chain has TRBV29-1 and TRBJ2-3; 7 bases fit TRBD1. The ends lost 5 bases at V and 4 bases at J; junction bases unmatched: 9. The germline CDR1 and CDR2 sequences are SQVTM and ANQGSEA. CDR3 length equals 14 residues. CDR3 coding DNA: TGCAGCGTTCAGGGCCAGGGGGTTCCAGATACGCAGTATTTT. The encoded protein is CSVQGQGVPDTQYF.

The rearrangement joins TRBV19 to TRBJ2-5; 9 bases line up with TRBD1. Per the germline V gene, CDR1 is LNHDA and CDR2 is SQIVND (reference sequence). The J segment lost 4 bases and the V segment lost 3 bases, leaving 6 bases of the junction unmatched. This CDR3 region has 15 residues. CDR3 in DNA: TGTGCCAGTAGTATGGGATACAGGGGGCCAGAGACCCAGTACTTC. Amino acids: CASSMGYRGPETQYF.

The chain uses TRBV4-1 and TRBJ2-7; 7 bases agree with TRBD2. The CDR3 runs 15 residues. Germline-derived CDR1 and CDR2 are MGHRA and YSYEKL. The V segment lost 0 bases and the J segment 5 bases; nucleotides outside the gene matches: 7. The CDR3 sequence: CASSQEPWEGHEQYF. DNA of the CDR3: TGCGCCAGCAGCCAAGAACCCTGGGAGGGCCACGAGCAGTACTTC.

The V and J genes are TRBV20-1 and TRBJ1-4; no clear D. CDR1 is DFQATT and CDR2 is SNEGSKA in the germline V gene (reference sequence). The CDR3 has 10 residues. Between the trimmed V and J ends, which lost 3 bases and 10 bases, there was a span of 6 bases. In DNA, the CDR3 is TGCAGTGCTAGTGGAGGAAAACTGTTTTTT. This sequence encodes CSASGGKLFF.

V and J are TRBV27 and TRBJ2-3, with 9 positions matching TRBD2. Germline CDR1 reads MNHEY; CDR2 reads SMNVEV (reference sequence). There are 17 residues in the CDR3. The V and J ends lost 5 bases and 1 base, in that order; junction bases with no gene match: 10. CDR3 nucleotides: TGTGCCAGCAGTCCACTCCCCATAGCGGGGGGCACAGATACGCAGTATTTT. Translated, it gives CASSPLPIAGGTDTQYF.

This chain connects TRBV11-2 to TRBJ2-7, with D maybe TRBD2 (6 bases). The germline V gene has CDR1 SGHAT and CDR2 FQNNGV. CDR3 length: 13 amino acids. Trimming cost V 4 bases and J 4 bases, with 11 bases left between them. In DNA, the CDR3 is TGTGCCAGCAGCTATGACGGGGGTTACGAGCAGTACTTC. Translated: CASSYDGGYEQYF.

Worth noting for this clone: One end of the junction does not line up with germline, which may come from a read error. Other DNA variants within this sample encode the same CDR3. This chain joins TRBV13 and TRBJ2-7, with a possible D match to TRBD1 (7 bases). CDR3 length: 13 amino acids. Germline V gene data show CDR1 as PRHDT and CDR2 as FYEKMQ (reference sequence). In DNA form, the CDR3 reads TGTGCCAGCAGCTTCGACAGGGAGGACGAGCAGTATTTC. Translation gives CASSFDREDEQYF.

The V and J genes are TRBV4-2 and TRBJ1-2; no clear D gene. The CDR3 runs to 14 residues. CDR1 and CDR2 (germline): LGHNA, YNFKEQ. Trimming removed 0 bases at V and 7 bases at J, with 12 bases between. CDR3: CASSQDRGGFGYTF. CDR3 DNA sequence: TGTGCCAGCAGCCAAGATCGTGGAGGGTTTGGCTACACCTTC.

V is TRBV11-2 and J is TRBJ1-3; D uncertain. V gave up 5 bases and J gave up 3 bases, with 14 bases separating them. Germline-derived CDR1 and CDR2 are SGHAT and FQNNGV. CDR3 size: 15 residues. CDR3 sequence (DNA): TGTGCCAGCAGCCCGTACGCCGGGGTTGGAAACACCATATATTTT. It codes for CASSPYAGVGNTIYF.